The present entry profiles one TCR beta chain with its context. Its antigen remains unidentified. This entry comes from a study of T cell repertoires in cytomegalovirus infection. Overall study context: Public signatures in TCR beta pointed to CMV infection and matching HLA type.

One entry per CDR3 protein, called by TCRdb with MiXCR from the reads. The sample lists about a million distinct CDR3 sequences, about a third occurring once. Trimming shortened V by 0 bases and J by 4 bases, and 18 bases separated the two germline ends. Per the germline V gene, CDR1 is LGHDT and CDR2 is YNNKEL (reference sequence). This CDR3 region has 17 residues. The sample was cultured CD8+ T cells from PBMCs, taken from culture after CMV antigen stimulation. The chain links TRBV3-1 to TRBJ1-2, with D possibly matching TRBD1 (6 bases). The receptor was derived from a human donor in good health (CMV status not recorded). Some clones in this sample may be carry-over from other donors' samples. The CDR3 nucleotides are TGTGCCAGCAGCCAAGATCAGGACGGGACACATGGCTATGGCTACACCTTC. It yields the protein CASSQDQDGTHGYGYTF.